This TCR beta chain comes out of a study of CD8+ T cells in alopecia areata. Overall study: Graft recipients were roughly 7-10-week-old female C3H/HeJ mice, and donor skin originated from approximately 6-12-month-old C3H/HeJ mice with spontaneous alopecia. Study findings and constraints: Higher clonality than in normal scalp was seen in lesional scalp, especially alopecia totalis/universalis. The study found TCR sharing across patients less clear than in mice, possibly for HLA reasons.

A few counts support this clone. As yet, its antigen is unknown. Mouse gene names and germline throughout. The CDR3 is cut off 4 residues early in the read; its end comes from the germline J gene. Other DNA sequences within the sample encode an identical CDR3. Using CD4, CD8alpha, NKG2D, NKG2ACE and other markers, pooled cutaneous lymph node cells were sorted. Per the germline V gene, CDR1 is NNHNN and CDR2 is SYGAGS (reference sequence). Unmatched junction bases numbered 1, after V lost 3 bases and J lost 3 bases. The length of the CDR3 is 13 residues. Sequencing templates came from extracted RNA that was reverse transcribed into cDNA. The assay was immunoSEQ multiplex PCR, and TCRdb's table has in-frame clones only and misses some. The sample is made up of around 290,000 clones, none counted only once.

The receptor was isolated from a C3H/HeJ mouse with alopecia areata. MHC haplotype: H2-k. The material sequenced was CD4+ T cells sorted from a lymph node. The chain joins TRBV13-2 to TRBJ2-7; 9 nucleotides match TRBD1. CDR3 in amino acids: CASGGTGDYEQYF. The DNA read from the CDR3 is TGTGCCAGCGGTGGGACAGGGGACTAT.